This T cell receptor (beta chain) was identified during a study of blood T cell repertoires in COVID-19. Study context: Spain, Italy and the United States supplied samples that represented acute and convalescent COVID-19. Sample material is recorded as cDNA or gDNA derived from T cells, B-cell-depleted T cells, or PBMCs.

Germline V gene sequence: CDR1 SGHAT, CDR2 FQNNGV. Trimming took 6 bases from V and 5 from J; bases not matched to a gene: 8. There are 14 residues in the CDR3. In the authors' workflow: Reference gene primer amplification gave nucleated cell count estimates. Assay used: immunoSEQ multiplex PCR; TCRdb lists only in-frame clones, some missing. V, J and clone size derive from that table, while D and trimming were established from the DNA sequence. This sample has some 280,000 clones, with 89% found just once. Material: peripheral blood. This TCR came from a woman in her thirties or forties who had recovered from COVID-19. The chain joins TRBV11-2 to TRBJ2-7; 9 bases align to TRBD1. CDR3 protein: CASSGTGMSHEQYF. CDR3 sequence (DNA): TGTGCCAGCAGTGGGACAGGGATGTCCCACGAGCAGTACTTC.